This T cell receptor (beta chain) was documented in a study of blood T cell repertoires in COVID-19. The overall study: Samples representing acute and convalescent COVID-19 were sourced from the United States, Italy and Spain. Sources were T cells, B-cell-depleted T cells, or PBMCs; the material itself was cDNA or gDNA.

The Seattle patients joined while their infection was active and were tracked longitudinally afterward. As originally analysed: The assay estimated nucleated cells by amplifying reference gene primers. Profiled with immunoSEQ multiplex PCR; TCRdb holds only in-frame clones, not every one. V, J and clone size derive from that table, while D and trimming were established from the DNA sequence. The table has some 300,000 clones, approximately 86% seen once. This clone was detected only a few times. Per the germline V gene, CDR1 is KGHSH and CDR2 is LQKENI. The CDR3 contains 14 residues. The ends were cut back, 6 bases at V and 0 bases at J, with 8 bases in the middle.

This clonotype was obtained from a woman in her seventies with COVID-19, enrolled during active disease. The chain is built from TRBV18 and TRBJ1-4; D unclear. Source material: peripheral blood. CDR3 amino acids: CASSSLATNEKLFF. The CDR3 region has the DNA TGTGCCAGCTCCTCTCTTGCAACTAATGAAAAACTGTTTTTT.